This T cell receptor (beta chain) was retrieved from a study of blood T cell repertoires in COVID-19. As for the study in general: Some COVID-19 samples were acute and others convalescent; all came from the United States, Italy and Spain. The cDNA or gDNA used as material had been derived from T cells, B-cell-depleted T cells, or PBMCs.

In the authors' methods: Nucleated cell number was recorded as an estimate derived from reference gene primer amplification. Sequencing was performed with immunoSEQ multiplex PCR; in TCRdb, only in-frame clones are kept and a portion is missing. V and J calls and clone size are those listed in that table; D and trimming were worked out from the DNA. The sample holds roughly 200,000 clones, 87% seen once. V was trimmed by 3 bases and J by 7 bases, leaving 15 bases between them. CDR1 and CDR2 (germline): KGHSH, LQKENI. CDR3 length: 14 amino acids. The origin of this receptor is a man aged 60 to 69 with active or convalescent COVID-19. The specimen was peripheral blood. The chain couples TRBV18 to TRBJ1-2; possibly TRBD1 for D (5 bases). The CDR3 loop is CASSPQGPLSGYTF. As DNA, the CDR3 is TGTGCCAGCTCACCCCAGGGTCCGTTATCTGGCTACACCTTC.